These T cell receptor beta chains were read from a single sample in a study of blood T cells in healthy people across ages. One entry per CDR3 protein results from TCRdb running MiXCR on the 5' RACE reads. This table has some 1.5 million distinct CDR3 sequences, 40% to 45% appearing once. Sequencing was done on a sample of blood. All receptors come from a young woman in good health. CDR3s include the opening cysteine and the closing phenylalanine or tryptophan. The order of the fields is V gene, D gene, clone size, J gene, CDR3 protein, CDR3 DNA. D genes are given only for firm matches. The listing skips clone size in some rows; elsewhere it reads once, few, many or a size class.

TRBV27	NA	few	TRBJ1-2	CASGVSLRGYTF	TGTGCCAGCGGTGTCAGCCTCCGGGGCTACACCTTC
TRBV7-9	NA	few	TRBJ2-3	CASSVYLAQGTDTQYF	TGTGCCAGCAGCGTTTACCTAGCCCAGGGCACAGATACGCAGTATTTT
TRBV28	NA	NA	TRBJ1-4	CASSLRVEKLFF	TGTGCCAGCAGTTTACGGGTTGAAAAACTGTTTTTT
TRBV27	TRBD1	few	TRBJ2-7	CASSLSAGTGRYEQYF	TGTGCCAGCAGTTTATCGGCCGGGACAGGGAGATACGAGCAGTACTTC
TRBV4-3	TRBD2	few	TRBJ2-7	CASSPSGGNYEQYF	TGCGCCAGCAGCCCAAGCGGGGGGAACTACGAGCAGTACTTC
TRBV29-1	NA	NA	TRBJ1-1	CSVISTEAFF	TGCAGCGTTATAAGTACTGAAGCTTTCTTT
TRBV5-1	NA	NA	TRBJ2-3	CASSTATDTQYF	TGCGCCAGCAGCACTGCCACAGATACGCAGTATTTT
TRBV6-6	NA	NA	TRBJ2-7	CASSYGELRLSAYEQYF	TGTGCCAGCAGTTACGGGGAACTTCGACTTTCAGCCTACGAGCAGTACTTC
TRBV10-3	NA	NA	TRBJ1-4	CAIGEQGRSEKLFF	TGTGCCATCGGAGAACAGGGCAGGAGTGAAAAACTGTTTTTT
TRBV20-1	NA	NA	TRBJ1-1	CSPRQDSFTEAFF	TGCAGTCCCCGACAGGACTCCTTCACTGAAGCTTTCTTT
TRBV5-1	NA	NA	TRBJ2-7	CASSSGPPNNEQYF	TGCGCCAGCAGCTCGGGACCGCCAAACAATGAGCAGTACTTC
TRBV20-1	NA	few	TRBJ1-2	CSATSISTTAIYGYTF	TGCAGTGCTACATCGATTAGTACGACAGCCATCTATGGCTACACCTTC
TRBV6-5	NA	NA	TRBJ2-7	CASSPLLWGGLDEQYF	TGTGCCAGCAGCCCCCTCCTTTGGGGGGGGCTCGATGAGCAGTACTTC
TRBV4-2	NA	few	TRBJ1-5	CASSQLRGGIENQPQHF	TGTGCCAGCAGCCAGCTAAGGGGAGGTATAGAGAATCAGCCCCAGCATTTT
TRBV7-2	NA	NA	TRBJ2-3	CASSFGLGPDTQYF	TGTGCCAGCAGCTTCGGACTGGGTCCAGATACGCAGTATTTT